This is a list of T cell receptor beta chains from one sample in a study of blood T cell repertoires in COVID-19. The protocol was immunoSEQ multiplex PCR, while the TCRdb copy is restricted to in-frame clones and leaves out a portion. The repertoire holds some 370,000 clones, with around 89% as singletons. The sequencing sample was made of peripheral blood. These receptors originate from a man between 18 and 29 years old with active or convalescent COVID-19. The CDR3 runs from the conserved cysteine through the conserved F or W.

TRBJ2-1,TRBV25-1,CASSEEEISYNEQFF
TRBJ1-4,TRBV9,CASSVASGTTNEKLFF
TRBJ1-4,TRBV28,CASSRPGTANEKLFF
TRBJ1-5,TRBV30,CAWSVGTGTPQHF
TRBJ1-1,TRBV3-1/TRBV3-2,CASSPRRENTEAFF
TRBJ2-3,TRBV27,CASSFGAGAGAPTDTQYF
TRBJ1-1,TRBV29-1,CSVVLTEAFF
TRBJ1-4,TRBV28,CASSTAGVANEKLFF
TRBJ1-1,TRBV9,CASSPRGSTEAFF
TRBJ2-1,TRBV29-1,CSVDQRGSYNEQFF
TRBJ2-5,TRBV24-1,CATSDSRGAGETQYF
TRBJ1-3,TRBV18,CASSPQGNGNTIYF
TRBJ2-1,TRBV7-2,CASSSIRDIDNEQFF
TRBJ1-3,TRBV6-6,CASRGQGRIGNTIYF
TRBJ1-5,TRBV6-4,CASSEPMTAIHSNQPQHF
TRBJ2-7,TRBV12-3/TRBV12-4,CASRPPQVYEQYF
TRBJ2-1,TRBV27,CASSTGLKENEQFF
TRBJ2-5,TRBV11-2,CASSLGLGNQETQYF
TRBJ2-1,TRBV7-7,CASSWDLGEQFF
TRBJ1-2,TRBV10-3,CAIEVRGLSNYGYTF
TRBJ2-3,TRBV3-1/TRBV3-2,CASKPEAGGSTDTQYF
TRBJ2-1,TRBV2,CASFPATSGESYNEQFF
TRBJ2-2,TRBV4-3,CASSQGPAEYGELFF
TRBJ1-5,TRBV13,CASSPRGTRGTQPQHF